The 3 T cell receptor beta chains listed next were all sequenced from one sample in a study of blood T cell repertoires in COVID-19. Libraries were prepared by immunoSEQ multiplex PCR; TCRdb keeps only in-frame clonotypes and omits some of them. This table has about 230,000 clones, around nine tenths appearing once. Sequencing input: PBMCs or T cells enriched from blood (not recorded which). All receptors come from a woman under 40 with acute COVID-19.

This clone occurred once. The chain carries TRBV5-1 and TRBJ2-1, with unresolved D. The CDR3 covers 15 residues. In germline, CDR1 is SGHRS, CDR2 YFSETQ. Trimming left V 2 bases short and J 0 bases short, with 9 bases between. This chain's CDR3 is CASSFVFGSYNEQFF. The DNA for the CDR3 is TGCGCCAGCAGCTTCGTTTTCGGCTCCTACAATGAGCAGTTCTTC. Based on the CDR3 plus reference TRBV5-1 and TRBJ2-1, the full variable domain is KAGVTQTPRYLIKTRGQQVTLSCSPISGHRSVSWYQQTPGQGLQFLFEYFSETQRNKGNFPGRFSGRQFSNSRSEMNVSTLELGDSALYLCASSFVFGSYNEQFFGPGTRLTVL.

The chain recombines TRBV19 with TRBJ1-1, with D perhaps matching TRBD1 (6 bases). V gave up 6 bases and J gave up 0 bases, with 11 bases separating them. Per germline, CDR1 LNHDA and CDR2 SQIVND (reference sequence). CDR3 length: 14 residues. The CDR3 protein is CASRLDSVNTEAFF. CDR3 sequence (DNA): TGTGCCAGTAGGTTGGACAGTGTGAACACTGAAGCTTTCTTT.

The chain employs TRBV4-1 and TRBJ1-6; 11 nucleotides agree with TRBD1. Per the germline V gene, CDR1 is MGHRA and CDR2 is YSYEKL. V shed 3 bases and J 8 bases; nucleotides not matched to a gene: 3. The CDR3 contains 15 residues. The CDR3 protein is CASSHVGQGDSPLHF. Here the CDR3 DNA reads TGCGCCAGCAGCCACGTGGGACAGGGGGATTCACCCCTCCACTTT.